The rows below give T cell receptor beta chains drawn from one sample of a study of blood T cells in healthy people across ages. TCRdb passed the 5' RACE reads through MiXCR, listing each CDR3 protein once. The sample consists of about 1,000,000 distinct CDR3 sequences, around 45% of them appearing once. The sequencing sample was made of blood. The source of these receptors is a woman aged 55 to 70 in good health. The CDR3 runs from the conserved cysteine through the conserved F or W. A D gene is named only where the DNA matches it firmly. The size entry is marked missing in some rows and otherwise reads once, few, many or a size class.

clone_size	j_call	v_call	d_call	cdr3_aa	cdr3_nt
NA	TRBJ1-6	TRBV27	NA	CASSSPPGNSYNSPLHF	TGTGCCAGCAGTTCCCCACCGGGGAACAGTTATAATTCACCCCTCCACTTT
NA	TRBJ2-2	TRBV29-1	NA	CSADGGGGELFF	TGCAGCGCCGACGGGGGCGGCGGGGAGCTGTTTTTT
NA	TRBJ2-5	TRBV5-6	NA	CASSLAGLAAIQETQYF	TGTGCCAGCAGCTTGGCCGGGTTAGCGGCGATTCAAGAGACCCAGTACTTC
few	TRBJ2-7	TRBV20-1	TRBD2	CSARDPGLAGVGGTYEQYF	TGCAGTGCTAGAGATCCGGGACTAGCGGGAGTCGGGGGCACCTACGAGCAGTACTTC
NA	TRBJ2-1	TRBV27	NA	CASSPRTRSSYNEQFF	TGTGCCAGCAGTCCTAGAACCCGAAGCTCCTACAATGAGCAGTTCTTC
NA	TRBJ2-5	TRBV7-2	TRBD1	CASSSRQGHNEQYF	TGTGCCAGCAGCTCGAGACAGGGACACAATGAGCAGTACTTC
NA	TRBJ2-7	TRBV25-1	NA	CASSEWAVYEQYF	TGTGCCAGCAGTGAGTGGGCAGTTTACGAGCAGTACTTC
NA	TRBJ2-3	TRBV29-1	NA	CSVRRVGDTQYF	TGCAGCGTTCGCAGGGTGGGAGATACGCAGTATTTT
NA	TRBJ2-3	TRBV2	TRBD2	CASSEIFGTSGSTDTQYF	TGTGCCAGCAGTGAAATCTTTGGGACTAGCGGTAGCACAGATACGCAGTATTTT
NA	TRBJ2-7	TRBV19	NA	CASPRGGTYNEQYF	TGTGCCAGTCCCAGAGGGGGGACCTACAATGAGCAGTACTTC
NA	TRBJ2-1	TRBV28	NA	CASSLLPRENYEQFF	TGTGCCAGCAGTTTACTCCCACGGGAGAATTACGAGCAGTTCTTC
many	TRBJ2-1	TRBV2	TRBD1	CASSIQGADNEQFF	TGTGCCAGCAGCATACAGGGGGCTGACAATGAGCAGTTCTTC
NA	TRBJ2-7	TRBV5-1	NA	CASSSHDYYEQYF	TGCGCCAGCAGCTCGCACGACTACTACGAGCAGTACTTC
once	TRBJ2-2	TRBV15	NA	CATSSRGRNTGELFF	TGTGCCACCAGCAGTAGGGGGAGGAACACCGGGGAGCTGTTTTTT
few	TRBJ2-3	TRBV7-2	NA	CASSLIVATDTQYF	TGTGCCAGCAGCTTGATTGTGGCAACAGATACGCAGTATTTT
NA	TRBJ2-7	TRBV20-1	NA	CSARGRNAYEQYF	TGCAGTGCTAGAGGCAGGAATGCCTACGAGCAGTACTTC
many	TRBJ2-3	TRBV12-3/TRBV12-4	NA	CASSLHRITDTQYF	TGTGCCAGCAGTTTACACAGAATCACAGATACGCAGTATTTT
NA	TRBJ2-5	TRBV9	NA	CTSSAWGQVETQYF	TGTACCAGCAGCGCCTGGGGGCAGGTAGAGACCCAGTACTTC
few	TRBJ2-7	TRBV13	TRBD2	CASSFRLAGGPGEQYF	TGTGCCAGCAGCTTCCGACTAGCGGGAGGGCCGGGTGAGCAGTACTTC
NA	TRBJ2-1	TRBV6-2/TRBV6-3	TRBD2	CASSERLAVYNEQFF	TGTGCCAGCAGTGAGAGACTAGCAGTCTACAATGAGCAGTTCTTC
NA	TRBJ2-7	TRBV10-3	TRBD2	CAISASGVTYEQYF	TGTGCCATCAGTGCTAGCGGGGTCACCTACGAGCAGTACTTC
NA	TRBJ2-5	TRBV7-9	NA	CASSLVRAAYNEQYF	TGTGCCAGCAGCCTAGTACGGGCTGCGTACAATGAGCAGTACTTC
once	TRBJ2-3	TRBV27	NA	CASSVRDGDTQYF	TGTGCCAGCAGTGTCCGGGATGGGGATACGCAGTATTTT
once	TRBJ2-5	TRBV6-2/TRBV6-3	TRBD2	CASSRIAGGHNEQYF	TGTGCCAGCAGTAGAATAGCGGGAGGGCACAATGAGCAGTACTTC
few	TRBJ2-7	TRBV6-1	TRBD1	CASGGQGISYEQYF	TGTGCCAGCGGGGGACAGGGGATATCCTACGAGCAGTACTTC
once	TRBJ1-2	TRBV5-5	NA	CASSQTGTSNYGYTF	TGTGCCAGCAGCCAAACAGGAACTTCTAACTATGGCTACACCTTC
NA	TRBJ1-6	TRBV12-3/TRBV12-4	NA	CASSLVPSPLHF	TGTGCCAGCAGTTTAGTCCCCTCACCCCTCCACTTT
NA	TRBJ1-5	TRBV6-1	TRBD1	CASSDGQGLNQPQHF	TGTGCCAGCAGTGACGGACAGGGCCTAAATCAGCCCCAGCATTTT
once	TRBJ2-7	TRBV5-1	NA	CASSVGGSVAEQYF	TGCGCCAGCAGCGTAGGTGGCAGTGTAGCGGAGCAGTACTTC
few	TRBJ2-3	TRBV6-5	TRBD2	CASTPSGIDTDTQYF	TGTGCCAGCACCCCTAGCGGGATCGACACAGATACGCAGTATTTT
NA	TRBJ2-7	TRBV20-1	NA	CSGSVGYSYEQYF	TGCAGTGGTTCAGTTGGCTACAGCTACGAGCAGTACTTC
NA	TRBJ2-1	TRBV15	NA	CATSGWDQGNNEQFF	TGTGCCACCAGCGGATGGGATCAAGGGAACAATGAGCAGTTCTTC
many	TRBJ2-3	TRBV27	NA	CASSLSGTDTQYF	TGTGCCAGCAGTTTATCTGGCACAGATACGCAGTATTTT
NA	TRBJ2-7	TRBV20-1	NA	CSAVDRGGLYEQYF	TGCAGTGCAGTGGATCGGGGAGGACTCTACGAGCAGTACTTC
NA	TRBJ2-1	TRBV12-3/TRBV12-4	NA	CASSQSLIQFF	TGTGCCAGCAGTCAATCTCTTATCCAGTTCTTC
NA	TRBJ2-3	TRBV9	NA	CASSVTRLVTDTQYF	TGTGCCAGCAGCGTAACCCGACTTGTCACAGATACGCAGTATTTT
NA	TRBJ2-3	TRBV20-1	NA	CSATRKRLGLTQYF	TGCAGTGCTACCCGTAAGCGGCTCGGGCTTACGCAGTATTTT